The clone carrying this T cell receptor beta chain was counted once. Germline CDR1 is ENHRY and CDR2 is SYGVKD. Trimming left V 1 base short and J 1 base short, with 10 bases between. The CDR3 has 15 amino acids. These data come from a study of control samples from healthy donors and cancer patients. The method was immunoSEQ multiplex PCR; TCRdb's version includes in-frame clones alone and lacks a portion of them. This table holds about 170,000 clones, approximately 94% found once. The sequenced material came from blood. The chain is built from TRBV10-3 and TRBJ1-1; weak D call: TRBD1 (5 bases). This TCR was sampled from a woman between 18 and 29 years old in good health. CDR3 nucleotide sequence: TGTGCCATCAGTGAGTGGGCGGGGGGGAACACTGAAGCTTTCTTT. Translating it yields CAISEWAGGNTEAFF.